Presented here are 25 T cell receptor beta chains from one specimen sequenced in a study of blood T cell repertoires in COVID-19 (dated by TCRdb to about 2020). Library prep was done by the immunoSEQ multiplex PCR assay. In its TCRdb copy, this immuneACCESS table keeps in-frame sequences only and misses some clones. Where compared with another copy, unresolved V genes explain less than half of these, and the others have no known cause. The sample table contains approximately 400,000 clones; only one count was recorded for roughly 88% of them. 10% to 15% of the sample lies in the top ten. The sequencing sample was made of peripheral blood. These receptors originate from a woman aged 45-65 years with COVID-19, enrolled during active disease.

With regard to this clone: This CDR3 is also generated by other DNA sequences in the sample. The chain couples TRBV18 to TRBJ1-1, with 8 nucleotides matching TRBD1. The V segment lost 6 bases and the J segment 3 bases; nucleotides outside the gene matches: 3. Germline V gene sequence: CDR1 KGHSH, CDR2 LQKENI. The CDR3 spans 13 residues. CDR3 amino acids: CASSQTGDTEAFF. CDR3 nucleotide sequence: TGTGCCAGCTCGCAGACAGGGGACACTGAAGCTTTCTTT.

This sequence joins TRBV6-5 and TRBJ1-1; D is uncertain. The CDR3 consists of 14 residues. V gave up 6 bases and J gave up 1 base, with 12 bases separating them. Germline V gene lookup returns CDR1 MNHEY and CDR2 SVGAGI. DNA for the CDR3: TGTGCCAGCAGCTTGAAACAGAAGAACACTGAAGCTTTCTTT. Its translation: CASSLKQKNTEAFF.

This clone is a singleton in its sample. J is TRBJ2-7 and V is TRBV4-1, with unresolved D. The germline gives CDR1 MGHRA, CDR2 YSYEKL. V was shortened by 3 bases and J by 5 bases, with 14 bases between the two germline ends. CDR3 length: 14 amino acids. CDR3 sequence (DNA): TGCGCCAGCAGCCACCAAACCAGGCTGGACGAGCAGTACTTC. This codes for CASSHQTRLDEQYF.

The gene calls are TRBV27 and TRBJ1-1; the D is unclear. V was shortened by 4 bases and J by 5 bases, with 14 bases between the two germline ends. CDR1 MNHEY and CDR2 SMNVEV come from the germline V gene (reference sequence). The CDR3 is 14 residues long. Here the CDR3 reads CASSSPGLLTEAFF. CDR3 in DNA: TGTGCCAGCAGTTCTCCTGGACTTTTAACTGAAGCTTTCTTT.

The chain is built from TRBV29-1 and TRBJ2-3; TRBD2 aligns across 8 bases. CDR3 length: 11 residues. Germline V lookup: CDR1 SQVTM, CDR2 ANQGSEA. After removal of 8 bases from V and 11 bases from J, the junction contained 9 bases not matched to a gene. This CDR3 is CSTFSGDWQYF. The CDR3 DNA sequence: TGCAGCACCTTTAGCGGGGACTGGCAGTATTTT.

V is TRBV9 and J is TRBJ1-5; 11 bases map to TRBD1. Germline assignment: CDR1 SGDLS and CDR2 YYNGEE. Trimming removed 4 bases from V and 7 bases from J; junction bases left unmatched: 4. The CDR3 extends over 14 amino acids. The CDR3 nucleotides are TGTGCCAGCAGCCCTGGGACAGGGGGACAGCCCCAGCATTTT. It is translated as CASSPGTGGQPQHF.

This clone was counted only a few times. V usage is TRBV11-2 and J usage is TRBJ1-3; D gene uncertain. Germline V gene sequence: CDR1 SGHAT, CDR2 FQNNGV. This CDR3 comprises 13 residues. The germline V and J ends were trimmed by 5 bases and 4 bases, with 9 bases remaining between them. In DNA, the CDR3 is TGTGCCAGCAGCAGCAAGTCGGGAAACACCATATATTTT. It codes for CASSSKSGNTIYF.

The rearrangement links TRBV6-2 or TRBV6-3 to TRBJ2-5; D might be TRBD2 (7 bases). The CDR3 sequence is 16 residues long. V gave up 0 bases and J gave up 4 bases, with 15 bases separating them. Germline lookup yields CDR1 MNHEY and CDR2 SVGEGT. This chain's CDR3 is CASSYSMGGGRETQYF. CDR3 sequence (DNA): TGTGCCAGCAGTTACTCGATGGGGGGGGGCCGAGAGACCCAGTACTTC.

The chain links TRBV27 to TRBJ1-1; possibly TRBD1 for D (5 bases). The CDR3 is made up of 13 amino acids. V shed 3 bases and J shed 0 bases, with 5 bases lying between them. Germline V gene sequence: CDR1 MNHEY, CDR2 SMNVEV (reference sequence). This CDR3 is CASSLTVNTEAFF. CDR3 nucleotide sequence: TGTGCCAGCAGTTTGACAGTGAACACTGAAGCTTTCTTT.

V and J are TRBV29-1 and TRBJ2-1; D perhaps matches TRBD2 (6 bases). V was pared by 8 bases and J by 2 bases, with 16 bases between. The CDR3 is 14 amino acids. Looked up from germline, CDR1 is SQVTM and CDR2 is ANQGSEA. The CDR3 coding sequence is TGCAGCAAGTTGGGTAGCGGAGCCTACAATGAGCAGTTCTTC. It translates to CSKLGSGAYNEQFF.

This rearrangement joins TRBV6-5 to TRBJ1-1; TRBD1 matches at 8 bases. V gave up 6 bases and J gave up 2 bases; unmatched junction bases: 8. Germline V CDR1 and CDR2: MNHEY, SVGAGI. The length of the CDR3 is 15 residues. CDR3 in DNA: TGTGCCAGCAGCTTTAGACAGGGGATCAACACTGAAGCTTTCTTT. Translating gives CASSFRQGINTEAFF.

This chain links TRBV6-5 with TRBJ1-6; 9 bases are shared with TRBD1. The V gene's germline CDR1 is MNHEY and CDR2 SVGAGI. The CDR3 is 15 amino acids. V lost 4 bases, J lost 5 bases, and 3 bases stayed unmatched. In DNA, the CDR3 is TGTGCCAGCAGTTTGACAGGGGGAAATAATTCACCCCTCCACTTT. It is translated as CASSLTGGNNSPLHF.

V and J are TRBV29-1 and TRBJ1-1; D is possibly TRBD1 (5 bases). Germline V gives CDR1 SQVTM, CDR2 ANQGSEA. This CDR3 has 13 residues. V shed 7 bases and J shed 0 bases, with 12 bases lying between them. The CDR3 nucleotides are TGCAGCGCAGACAGCCTATTGAACACTGAAGCTTTCTTT. Protein: CSADSLLNTEAFF.

This clone has a handful of counts. This rearrangement joins TRBV2 to TRBJ2-2; weak D call: TRBD1 (6 bases). Germline CDR1 reads SNHLY; CDR2 reads FYNNEI. The CDR3 totals 13 residues. Trimming removed 4 bases from V and 8 bases from J, with 11 bases in between. In DNA, the CDR3 is TGTGCCAGCAGTGGGATACAGGGAGGGGAGCTGTTTTTT. It specifies CASSGIQGGELFF.

This clone turned up a few times. The V gene is TRBV25-1, the J gene TRBJ1-5; a weak D match, TRBD1 (5 bases). The CDR3 totals 13 residues. Germline CDR1 MGHDK, CDR2 SYGVNS. The ends were cut back, 4 bases at V and 9 bases at J, with 13 bases in the middle. The CDR3 bases are TGTGCCAGCAGTGCGCAGGGCGTTTGGCCCCAGCATTTT. This gives the protein CASSAQGVWPQHF.

The chain is built from TRBV6-5 and TRBJ2-1, with a possible D match to TRBD1 (6 bases). V was clipped by 4 bases and J by 3 bases, with 10 bases between them. This CDR3 has 14 amino acids. Per the germline V gene, CDR1 is MNHEY and CDR2 is SVGAGI. CDR3 nucleotide sequence: TGTGCCAGCAGTTCCAGGGGCTACTACAATGAGCAGTTCTTC. The encoded protein is CASSSRGYYNEQFF.

The V gene is TRBV19, the J gene TRBJ1-4, with a tentative D call TRBD1 (6 bases). This CDR3 is 15 amino acids long. With 4 bases removed from V and 0 bases from J, the gap between germline ends came to 9 bases. CDR1 and CDR2 (germline): LNHDA, SQIVND (reference sequence). CDR3 sequence reads: CASSTGDATNEKLFF. The DNA for the CDR3 is TGTGCCAGTAGTACAGGGGACGCAACTAATGAAAAACTGTTTTTT.

The chain recombines TRBV12-3 or TRBV12-4 with TRBJ1-1; 9 positions agree with TRBD1. This CDR3 has 13 residues. J was trimmed by 5 bases and V by 6 bases; bases with no gene match: 4. Here the CDR3 reads CASSKDRGTEAFF. The CDR3 DNA follows: TGTGCCAGCAGCAAGGACAGGGGAACTGAAGCTTTCTTT.

CDR3 loop: CASSPAGDRGPGLHF. DNA for the CDR3: TGTGCCAGCAGCCCCGCAGGGGACAGGGGGCCGGGGTTGCATTTT. The chain couples TRBV3-1 (or the pseudogene TRBV3-2) to TRBJ1-5; TRBD1 matches at 12 bases. V lost 4 bases and J lost 15; bases outside the gene matches: 13. The CDR3 consists of 15 residues. The germline V gene has CDR1 LGHDT and CDR2 YNNKEL (reference sequence).

As regards this clone: Other nucleotide sequences in the sample specify the same CDR3. J is TRBJ1-2 and V is TRBV6-5, with D hard to call. Germline CDR1 and CDR2: MNHEY and SVGAGI. V was trimmed by 6 bases and J by 3 bases, leaving 11 bases between them. This CDR3 region has 13 residues. For the CDR3, the DNA is TGTGCCAGCAGACCGGACGGGGACTATGGCTACACCTTC. This encodes CASRPDGDYGYTF.

This clone was seen just once. CDR3 loop: CASGGQPTTGELFF. The CDR3 DNA follows: TGTGCCAGCGGAGGACAGCCCACCACCGGGGAGCTGTTTTTT. This sequence joins TRBV6-5 and TRBJ2-2, with D possibly TRBD1 on 6 matching bases. CDR1 MNHEY and CDR2 SVGAGI come from the germline V gene. The ends were cut back, 8 bases at V and 4 bases at J, with 14 bases in the middle. This CDR3 is built from 14 residues.

J is TRBJ1-3 and V is TRBV6-5; D possibly corresponds to TRBD1 (5 bases). The germline V and J ends were trimmed by 6 bases and 4 bases, with 16 bases remaining between them. CDR1 MNHEY and CDR2 SVGAGI come from the germline V gene. The CDR3 extends over 15 amino acids. CDR3 sequence reads: CASRPRQTNGNTIYF. Here the CDR3 DNA reads TGTGCCAGCAGACCGAGACAGACCAACGGAAACACCATATATTTT.

The chain couples TRBV6-5 to TRBJ1-2; the D gene is possibly TRBD1 (5 bases). The CDR3 is made up of 14 amino acids. V dropped 4 bases and J dropped 8 bases, with 17 bases sitting between them. Germline V gene data show CDR1 as MNHEY and CDR2 as SVGAGI. In DNA form, the CDR3 reads TGTGCCAGCAGTTTCGGCCAGGGCGCCAGCGGCTACACCTTC. Amino acids: CASSFGQGASGYTF.

The rearrangement joins TRBV18 to TRBJ2-1, with 9 bases that match TRBD2. The length of the CDR3 is 18 residues. Trimming took 2 bases from V and 11 from J; bases not matched to a gene: 19. The germline CDR1 and CDR2 sequences are KGHSH and LQKENI. Here the CDR3 DNA reads TGTGCCAGCTCACCAATAAGGACGCGGGGGGGCCTCAAGAATAAGCAGTTCTTC. This sequence encodes CASSPIRTRGGLKNKQFF.

V gene TRBV9 combines with J gene TRBJ2-7; 9 nucleotides line up with TRBD2. The germline V gene has CDR1 SGDLS and CDR2 YYNGEE. V shed 4 bases, J shed 1 base, and the junction held 6 bases outside the gene matches. This CDR3 spans 15 amino acids. The chain's CDR3 is CASSPGLALSYEQYF. DNA of the CDR3: TGTGCCAGCAGCCCCGGACTAGCGCTATCCTACGAGCAGTACTTC. The complete variable domain, with remaining parts taken from reference TRBV9 and TRBJ2-7, reads DSGVTQTPKHLITATGQRVTLRCSPRSGDLSVYWYQQSLDQGLQFLIQYYNGEERAKGNILERFSAQQFPDLHSELNLSSLELGDSALYFCASSPGLALSYEQYFGPGTRLTVT.